A single sample gave rise to the 27 T cell receptor beta chains below, sequenced in a study of T-cell reconstitution after alpha-beta-depleted transplantation in children. Unique molecular identifiers tagged the TCRbeta library. TCRdb fed the PCR reads into MiXCR, producing one record per CDR3 protein. The sample comprises hundreds of thousands of distinct CDR3 sequences, roughly 13% of which are singletons, and roughly 0.84% rests with the top ten. The sample here was PBMCs, taken before TCRalphabeta/CD19-depleted stem cell transplant. The receptors come from a girl aged 2-9 years with congenital amegakaryocytic thrombocytopenia, due to receive a stem cell transplant.

The rearrangement joins TRBV7-9 to TRBJ2-4; TRBD1 might be the D (6 bases). There are 13 residues in the CDR3. Germline V gives CDR1 SEHNR, CDR2 FQNEAQ (reference sequence). With 5 bases removed from V and 7 bases from J, the gap between germline ends came to 12 bases. The DNA for the CDR3 is TGTGCCAGCAGCAATGGGACACAGAACATTCAGTACTTC. Protein: CASSNGTQNIQYF.

The chain combines TRBV5-4 with TRBJ2-2; TRBD2 aligns across 12 bases. J lost 6 bases, V lost 5 bases, and 2 bases had no gene match. There are 14 residues in the CDR3. Looked up from germline, CDR1 is SGHNT and CDR2 is YYREEE (reference sequence). The CDR3: CASRTSGSSGELFF. The CDR3 region has the DNA TGTGCCAGCAGGACTAGCGGGAGTTCCGGGGAGCTGTTTTTT.

This clonotype was seen at least ten times. The chain is built from TRBV20-1 and TRBJ2-2; TRBD2 matches at 7 bases. With V trimmed by 3 bases and J by 0 bases, 10 bases remained unmatched. Germline values: CDR1 DFQATT, CDR2 SNEGSKA (reference sequence). The CDR3 length is 17 residues. The CDR3 DNA reads as TGCAGTGCTAGGGTCCGGGCAGCGGGGACGAACACCGGGGAGCTGTTTTTT. It codes for CSARVRAAGTNTGELFF.

This clonotype was recorded many times. This sequence joins TRBV4-1 and TRBJ2-3; D perhaps matches TRBD2 (5 bases). CDR1 and CDR2 from the germline V gene are MGHRA and YSYEKL. There are 13 residues in the CDR3. Deletions cut 1 base from V and 6 bases from J, with 8 bases between. The CDR3 region has the DNA TGCGCCAGCAGCCAAGTGGGCGGGGATACGCAGTATTTT. It yields the protein CASSQVGGDTQYF.

This clonotype has a handful of counts. The chain recombines TRBV9 with TRBJ2-7; 10 bases line up with TRBD2. Per germline, CDR1 SGDLS and CDR2 YYNGEE. V trimming: 4 bases; J trimming: 9 bases; junction bases outside the gene matches: 13. This CDR3 contains 15 residues. The CDR3 bases are TGTGCCAGCAGCTCGCGACTAGCGGGTCCTTTCGGGCAGTACTTC. Its protein is CASSSRLAGPFGQYF. Drawing the rest from reference TRBV9 and TRBJ2-7, the complete variable domain is DSGVTQTPKHLITATGQRVTLRCSPRSGDLSVYWYQQSLDQGLQFLIQYYNGEERAKGNILERFSAQQFPDLHSELNLSSLELGDSALYFCASSSRLAGPFGQYFGPGTRLTVT.

This clonotype was picked up many times. The chain is built from TRBV4-1 and TRBJ1-4, with 10 bases that match TRBD1. V trimming: 3 bases; J trimming: 8 bases; junction bases outside the gene matches: 6. Germline V gene lookup returns CDR1 MGHRA and CDR2 YSYEKL. The CDR3 has 15 residues. The CDR3 bases are TGCGCCAGCAGCCACGGGGACAGGGGTTGGGAAAAACTGTTTTTT. Translating it yields CASSHGDRGWEKLFF.

J is TRBJ2-5 and V is TRBV27; D is ambiguous. V was shortened by 6 bases and J by 2 bases, with 13 bases between the two germline ends. The CDR3 consists of 14 residues. CDR1 MNHEY and CDR2 SMNVEV come from the germline V gene (reference sequence). Here the CDR3 DNA reads TGTGCCAGCAGGCAGAACGGTTTGCAAGAGACCCAGTACTTC. Protein: CASRQNGLQETQYF.

This clonotype was counted many times. Here the CDR3 DNA reads TGCAGTGCTAGAGACCCCGTAGAGCAGTACTTC. This gives the protein CSARDPVEQYF. The rearrangement links TRBV20-1 to TRBJ2-7; D is unclear. Germline V gives CDR1 DFQATT, CDR2 SNEGSKA (reference sequence). CDR3 size: 11 residues. Trimming shortened V by 0 bases and J by 7 bases, and 7 bases separated the two germline ends.

V is TRBV20-1 and J is TRBJ2-1, with TRBD2 matching over 7 bases. The trim removed 5 bases at V and 8 bases at J, leaving 15 bases unmatched. This CDR3 has 15 residues. Germline values: CDR1 DFQATT, CDR2 SNEGSKA (reference sequence). The CDR3 DNA is TGCAGTGCTCCCTCCTTGGGGGAGGGCCGACATGAGCAGTTCTTC. It yields the protein CSAPSLGEGRHEQFF.

Regarding this clonotype: Possible read error: a much larger clone is one base away. The chain uses TRBV12-3 or TRBV12-4 and TRBJ1-5; D is possibly TRBD1 (6 bases). This CDR3 is built from 13 residues. V lost 6 bases, J lost 5 bases, and 11 bases lay in between. CDR3 nucleotide sequence: TGTGCCAGCAGCGTCTACAGGGATCAGCCCCAGCATTTT. This gives the protein CASSVYRDQPQHF.

This clonotype was seen a handful of times. The chain recombines TRBV15 with TRBJ2-1; either TRBD1 or TRBD2 may fit D (5 bases each). From germline, CDR1 is LNHNV and CDR2 YYDKDF (reference sequence). CDR3 length: 14 amino acids. Trimming removed 4 bases at V and 6 bases at J, with 13 bases between. CDR3 loop: CATSTWDHINEQFF. CDR3 sequence (DNA): TGTGCCACCAGCACTTGGGACCACATCAATGAGCAGTTCTTC.

J is TRBJ2-7 and V is TRBV7-2; 9 nucleotides line up with TRBD1. Germline-derived CDR1 and CDR2 are SGHTA and FQGNSA. V shed 3 bases and J 2 bases; nucleotides not matched to a gene: 5. The CDR3 spans 15 residues. The CDR3 reads CASSFLRDRAYEQYF. The DNA of the CDR3 is TGTGCCAGCAGCTTTTTAAGGGACAGGGCCTACGAGCAGTACTTC.

This clonotype has at least ten counts. This chain links TRBV11-2 with TRBJ1-1; D unclear. CDR3 size: 15 residues. V shed 2 bases and J shed 4 bases, with 14 bases lying between them. Germline CDR1 is SGHAT and CDR2 is FQNNGV. DNA of the CDR3: TGTGCCAGCAGCTTAAGTGAAGGTCCCTTCACTGAAGCTTTCTTT. Its translation is CASSLSEGPFTEAFF.

This clonotype was detected ten times or more. The V call is TRBV7-6, the J call TRBJ1-1; maybe TRBD1 (6 bases). Germline-derived CDR1 and CDR2 are SGHVS and FNYEAQ. This CDR3 has 13 residues. Trimming shortened V by 5 bases and J by 7 bases, and 14 bases separated the two germline ends. Here the CDR3 DNA reads TGTGCCAGCAGCGCCACAGGGTGGGGTGAAGCTTTCTTT. It encodes CASSATGWGEAFF.

This clonotype showed up many times. The V call is TRBV9, the J call TRBJ1-2, with D perhaps matching TRBD1 (5 bases). V gave up 3 bases and J gave up 3 bases, with 12 bases separating them. CDR1 and CDR2 from the germline V gene are SGDLS and YYNGEE. CDR3 size: 14 residues. CDR3: CASSASGSDYGYTF. The CDR3 DNA reads as TGTGCCAGCAGCGCATCAGGGTCTGACTATGGCTACACCTTC.

This clonotype was observed a handful of times. The chain combines TRBV25-1 with TRBJ2-2, with D perhaps being TRBD1 or TRBD2 (5 bases each). Trimming stripped 4 bases from V and 3 bases from J, with 12 bases between. Germline loops: CDR1 MGHDK, CDR2 SYGVNS. This CDR3 spans 15 amino acids. The CDR3 DNA follows: TGTGCCAGCAGTGCCGGGACGATCCACACCGGGGAGCTGTTTTTT. Translated: CASSAGTIHTGELFF.

In this sample, this clonotype turned up many times. The chain is built from TRBV7-9 and TRBJ2-1, with TRBD2 matching 9 bases. Germline lookup yields CDR1 SEHNR and CDR2 FQNEAQ (reference sequence). V lost 5 bases, J lost 7 bases, and 9 bases stayed unmatched. The CDR3 is made up of 15 amino acids. The CDR3 loop reads CASSTRGLALNEQFF. DNA for the CDR3: TGTGCCAGCAGCACCCGGGGACTAGCCCTAAATGAGCAGTTCTTC.

This clonotype was found a few times. CDR3 amino acids: CASSSAGPRGGNTIYF. The CDR3 nucleotides are TGTGCCAGCAGTTCCGCCGGGCCTCGAGGAGGAAACACCATATATTTT. The chain joins TRBV12-3 or TRBV12-4 to TRBJ1-3; no clear D. The CDR3 consists of 16 residues. V shed 4 bases and J shed 4 bases, with 17 bases lying between them.

This clonotype has ten or more counts. The V and J genes are TRBV12-3 or TRBV12-4 and TRBJ2-1, with 8 bases matching TRBD1. The CDR3 has 16 residues. The V and J ends lost 7 bases and 4 bases, in that order; junction bases with no gene match: 12. The CDR3 reads CASIPTGQGAYNEQFF. The CDR3 coding sequence is TGTGCCAGCATTCCTACCGGACAGGGTGCGTACAATGAGCAGTTCTTC.

This clonotype was picked up many times. This chain connects TRBV4-1 to TRBJ2-7; 8 nucleotides align to TRBD2. Germline V gives CDR1 MGHRA, CDR2 YSYEKL. V gave up 0 bases and J gave up 2 bases; unmatched junction bases: 9. This CDR3 is 17 amino acids long. CDR3 region: CASSQDVSSGSTYEQYF. The CDR3 DNA is TGCGCCAGCAGCCAAGATGTGTCCAGCGGGAGCACCTACGAGCAGTACTTC.

A note on this clonotype: A much larger clone lies one base from this, so it may be a read error. The rearrangement joins TRBV6-5 to TRBJ2-4, with 10 bases identical to TRBD1. The CDR3 has 16 amino acids. Per the germline V gene, CDR1 is MNHEY and CDR2 is SVGAGI. The CDR3 DNA reads TGTCCCAGCAGTTACGTTGGGACAGGGGTCAAAAACATTCAGTACTTC. Amino acids: CPSSYVGTGVKNIQYF.

Worth noting for this clonotype: A read error may be the cause here, since a much bigger clone is one base away. The chain employs TRBV7-9 and TRBJ2-3; D gene uncertain. The CDR3 loop spans 17 amino acids. Trimming pared 6 bases from V and 4 bases from J, leaving 23 bases between. Germline lookup yields CDR1 SEHNR and CDR2 FQNEAQ (reference sequence). The CDR3 DNA reads TGTGCCAGCAGACCGGCAGCTAAAGGGCCTTACGCAGATACGCAGTATTTT. It encodes CASRPAAKGPYADTQYF.

V is TRBV5-1 and J is TRBJ2-7; tentatively, D is TRBD1 (5 bases). The CDR3 length is 15 residues. Looked up from germline, CDR1 is SGHRS and CDR2 is YFSETQ. Trimming left V 5 bases short and J 0 bases short, with 15 bases between. The CDR3 protein is CASRVTGRFSYEQYF. CDR3 sequence (DNA): TGCGCCAGCAGGGTTACAGGCCGATTCTCCTACGAGCAGTACTTC.

The table lists this clonotype with many counts. CDR3 residues: CASSYTIGQTYNEQFF. Here the CDR3 DNA reads TGTGCCAGCAGTTACACAATTGGACAGACGTACAATGAGCAGTTCTTC. The V and J genes are TRBV6-5 and TRBJ2-1; possible D gene TRBD1, 6 bases. The CDR3 spans 16 residues. V lost 2 bases and J lost 4, with 15 bases in between. Germline V gene lookup returns CDR1 MNHEY and CDR2 SVGAGI.

This clonotype came up many times. The chain uses TRBV20-1 and TRBJ2-1, with 7 nucleotides matching TRBD2. The CDR3 is 14 residues long. Germline CDR1 reads DFQATT; CDR2 reads SNEGSKA (reference sequence). V trimming: 6 bases; J trimming: 8 bases; junction bases outside the gene matches: 13. CDR3 DNA: TGCAGTGCGCTCGCAGCGGGACGAAAGGATGAGCAGTTCTTC. This gives the protein CSALAAGRKDEQFF.

V gene TRBV29-1 combines with J gene TRBJ2-1, with TRBD2 matching 12 bases. Trimming took 4 bases from V and 7 from J; bases not matched to a gene: 5. The length of the CDR3 is 14 residues. Germline-derived CDR1 and CDR2 are SQVTM and ANQGSEA. The CDR3 spells CSVGLAGARNEQFF. In nucleotides, the CDR3 is TGCAGCGTTGGACTAGCGGGAGCAAGGAATGAGCAGTTCTTC.

This clonotype was detected ten times or more. This sequence joins TRBV7-9 and TRBJ2-5, with D hard to call. The V and J ends lost 1 base and 2 bases respectively, with 8 bases between them. Germline assignment: CDR1 SEHNR and CDR2 FQNEAQ (reference sequence). This CDR3 is 14 amino acids long. CDR3 bases: TGTGCCAGCAGCTTAGTGACCCCGCAAGAGACCCAGTACTTC. Its translation: CASSLVTPQETQYF. Full variable domain (outside the CDR3, taken from reference TRBV7-9 and TRBJ2-5): DTGVSQNPRHKITKRGQNVTFRCDPISEHNRLYWYRQTLGQGPEFLTYFQNEAQLEKSRLLSDRFSAERPKGSFSTLEIQRTEQGDSAMYLCASSLVTPQETQYFGPGTRLLVL.